In this sample, the clone carrying this TCR beta chain turned up many times. Its antigen is unidentified. Amplification of TCR beta CDR3 regions was performed using RNA transcripts as template. A set of HTBI primers served as the primers for a first-round RT-PCR of the TCR CDR3. TCRdb called the multiplex PCR reads again in MiXCR, with one record for every CDR3 protein. The table shows about 720,000 distinct CDR3 sequences, with about a sixth occurring only once. These data originate in a study of T cells in Graves' hyperthyroidism and ophthalmopathy. The CDR3 spans 14 residues. V lost 0 bases and J 1 base, leaving 4 bases between the germline ends. CDR1 and CDR2 (germline): SGDLS, YYNGEE. Regarding the study as a whole: In blood, most of the thyroid clonotypes expanded above 0.001 were also present.

Diagnosis rested on symptoms, serum thyroxine and TRAb, thyroid ultrasound, and orbital computed tomography. The sequencing sample was made of blood. This chain joins TRBV9 and TRBJ2-2, with no clear D. The receptor was isolated from a man aged 18 to 29 with Graves' hyperthyroidism. Here the CDR3 DNA reads TGTGCCAGCAGCGTAGTATGGAACACCGGGGAGCTGTTTTTT. This sequence encodes CASSVVWNTGELFF. Full variable domain (outside the CDR3, taken from reference TRBV9 and TRBJ2-2): DSGVTQTPKHLITATGQRVTLRCSPRSGDLSVYWYQQSLDQGLQFLIQYYNGEERAKGNILERFSAQQFPDLHSELNLSSLELGDSALYFCASSVVWNTGELFFGEGSRLTVL.